Given below is one T cell receptor beta chain in context. Only in-frame clones appear in the TCRdb table, and some are missing; sequencing was by immunoSEQ multiplex PCR. This table holds about 380,000 clones, 95% found once. CDR3 length: 15 amino acids. CDR1 is LNHDA, CDR2 SQIVND, per germline (reference sequence). V lost 7 bases and J 5 bases, leaving 17 bases between the germline ends. These data come from a study of shared T cell receptors in the human thymus. This clonotype originated in a human donor. The chain recombines TRBV19 with TRBJ2-2, with D possibly being TRBD2 (6 bases). The material sequenced was thymocytes. The CDR3 protein is CASTGGGSLTGELFF. In nucleotides, the CDR3 is TGTGCCAGTACTGGCGGAGGGTCCCTTACCGGGGAGCTGTTTTTT.